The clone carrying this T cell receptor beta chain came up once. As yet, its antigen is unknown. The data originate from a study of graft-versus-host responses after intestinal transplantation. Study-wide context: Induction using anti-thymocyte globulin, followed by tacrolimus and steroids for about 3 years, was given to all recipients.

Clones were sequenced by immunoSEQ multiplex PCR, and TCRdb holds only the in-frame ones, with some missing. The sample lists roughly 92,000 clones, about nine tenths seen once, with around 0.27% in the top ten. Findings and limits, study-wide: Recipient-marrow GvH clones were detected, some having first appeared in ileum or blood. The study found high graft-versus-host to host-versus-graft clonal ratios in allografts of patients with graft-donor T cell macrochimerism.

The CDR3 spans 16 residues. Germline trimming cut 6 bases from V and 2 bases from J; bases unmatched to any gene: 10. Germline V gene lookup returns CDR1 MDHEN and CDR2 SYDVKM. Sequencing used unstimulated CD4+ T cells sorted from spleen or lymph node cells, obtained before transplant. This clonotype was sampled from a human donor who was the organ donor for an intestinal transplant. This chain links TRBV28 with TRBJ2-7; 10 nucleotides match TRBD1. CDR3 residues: CASRPQGQGSAYEQYF. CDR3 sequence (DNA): TGTGCCAGCAGACCCCAGGGACAGGGGAGTGCCTACGAGCAGTACTTC.